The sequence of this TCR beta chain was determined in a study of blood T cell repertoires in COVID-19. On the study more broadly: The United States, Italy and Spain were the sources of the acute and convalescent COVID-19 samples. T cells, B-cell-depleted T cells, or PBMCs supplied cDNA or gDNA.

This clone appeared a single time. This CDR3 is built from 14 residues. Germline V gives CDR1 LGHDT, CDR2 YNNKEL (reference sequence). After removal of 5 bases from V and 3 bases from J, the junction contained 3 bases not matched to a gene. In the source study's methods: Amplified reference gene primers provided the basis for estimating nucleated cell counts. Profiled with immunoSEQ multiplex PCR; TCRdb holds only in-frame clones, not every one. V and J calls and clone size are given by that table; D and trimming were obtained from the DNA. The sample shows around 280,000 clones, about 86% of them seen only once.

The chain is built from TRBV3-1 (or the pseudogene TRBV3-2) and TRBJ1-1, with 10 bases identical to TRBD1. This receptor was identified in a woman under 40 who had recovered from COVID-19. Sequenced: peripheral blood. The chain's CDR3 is CASSETGGYTEAFF. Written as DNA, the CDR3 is TGTGCCAGCAGCGAGACAGGGGGCTACACTGAAGCTTTCTTT.